At least ten counts were recorded for the clone carrying this T cell receptor beta chain. What it recognizes is unknown. Construction of the TCRbeta library involved unique molecular identifiers. TCRdb reprocessed the PCR reads via MiXCR and lists one record per CDR3 protein. The sample comprises almost 500,000 distinct CDR3 sequences, roughly 10% of which are singletons, and 2% to 2.5% rests with the top ten. This record belongs to a study of T-cell reconstitution after alpha-beta-depleted transplantation in children. Study-wide findings and caveats: Surviving recipient T cells and intrathymic progenitors accounted for some patients' high TCRbeta diversity at day 60. A year had passed since transplant, and T-cell counts and diversity by then came mostly from newly produced T cells. Approximately two months post-transplant, alpha-beta T cells reportedly originated from several hundred expanded graft clones.

The TCR was taken from a child aged 2-9 years with inherited bone marrow failure, due to receive a stem cell transplant. The material sequenced was PBMCs, taken before TCRalphabeta/CD19-depleted stem cell transplant.

The CDR3 reads CAISDRVNTEAFF. Here the CDR3 DNA reads TGTGCCATCAGTGACAGGGTCAACACTGAAGCTTTCTTT. The chain employs TRBV10-3 and TRBJ1-1; D may be TRBD1 (5 bases). V dropped 3 bases and J dropped 2 bases, with 7 bases sitting between them. The CDR3 has 13 amino acids. Germline V gene sequence: CDR1 ENHRY, CDR2 SYGVKD.